The rows below give T cell receptor beta chains drawn from one sample of a study of cytomegalovirus exposure and HLA in healthy donors. Here immunoSEQ multiplex PCR was the method, and the copy in TCRdb shows in-frame clones only, minus some. The table has 180,000 or so clones, around 80% seen once. The sequencing sample was made of PBMCs. All receptors derive from a woman in her 40s in good health and CMV-seropositive. Both conserved end residues are part of each CDR3. Fields, in order: D gene, CDR3 length, clone size, J gene, V gene, CDR3 protein. The D gene is left open where the match is weak. Clone size is stated in some rows and not others, as once, few, many or a class when expanded.

d_call: NA; cdr3_length: 12; clone_size: NA; j_call: TRBJ1-1; v_call: TRBV6-1; cdr3_aa: CATGGWNTEAFF
d_call: TRBD1; cdr3_length: 15; clone_size: NA; j_call: TRBJ1-1; v_call: TRBV7-8; cdr3_aa: CASSQSRDRGWLAFF
d_call: TRBD2; cdr3_length: 15; clone_size: NA; j_call: TRBJ2-7; v_call: TRBV28; cdr3_aa: CASSFDSGRGREQYF
d_call: NA; cdr3_length: 15; clone_size: NA; j_call: TRBJ2-3; v_call: TRBV5-4; cdr3_aa: CASSLGGVGSDTQYF
d_call: NA; cdr3_length: 15; clone_size: NA; j_call: TRBJ1-2; v_call: TRBV21-1; cdr3_aa: CASSSEEGFNYGYTF
d_call: TRBD1; cdr3_length: 18; clone_size: few; j_call: TRBJ1-4; v_call: TRBV15; cdr3_aa: CATSKRRDRDSTNEKLFF
d_call: NA; cdr3_length: 12; clone_size: NA; j_call: TRBJ2-7; v_call: TRBV30; cdr3_aa: CAWSVGAAEQYF
d_call: NA; cdr3_length: 12; clone_size: NA; j_call: TRBJ1-2; v_call: TRBV27; cdr3_aa: CASSTAGYGYTF
d_call: NA; cdr3_length: 15; clone_size: NA; j_call: TRBJ2-7; v_call: TRBV27; cdr3_aa: CASSSPGASNYEQYF
d_call: NA; cdr3_length: 14; clone_size: NA; j_call: TRBJ2-7; v_call: TRBV10-3; cdr3_aa: CAISEARTAYEQYF
d_call: NA; cdr3_length: 13; clone_size: once; j_call: TRBJ2-2; v_call: TRBV7-3; cdr3_aa: CASSSENTGELFF
d_call: NA; cdr3_length: 11; clone_size: NA; j_call: TRBJ2-7; v_call: TRBV6-1; cdr3_aa: CASTRSYEQYF
d_call: NA; cdr3_length: 15; clone_size: once; j_call: TRBJ2-3; v_call: TRBV18; cdr3_aa: CASSPGDSKADTQYF
d_call: TRBD2; cdr3_length: 15; clone_size: NA; j_call: NA; v_call: TRBV7-9; cdr3_aa: CASSLDVAGGYEQYF
d_call: NA; cdr3_length: 14; clone_size: NA; j_call: TRBJ2-3; v_call: TRBV9; cdr3_aa: CASSVATGSDTQYF
d_call: NA; cdr3_length: 13; clone_size: NA; j_call: TRBJ2-3; v_call: TRBV6-1; cdr3_aa: CASRAGGTDTQYF
d_call: TRBD1; cdr3_length: 16; clone_size: NA; j_call: TRBJ1-5; v_call: TRBV19; cdr3_aa: CASSIRGQVGNQPQHF
d_call: TRBD1; cdr3_length: 15; clone_size: once; j_call: TRBJ1-1; v_call: TRBV7-8; cdr3_aa: CASSLSGRGHGEAFF
d_call: NA; cdr3_length: 16; clone_size: NA; j_call: TRBJ1-1; v_call: TRBV28; cdr3_aa: CASSSPRGGMNTEAFF
d_call: TRBD2; cdr3_length: 12; clone_size: NA; j_call: TRBJ2-7; v_call: TRBV25-1; cdr3_aa: CASGGLGSEQYF
d_call: NA; cdr3_length: 14; clone_size: NA; j_call: TRBJ2-7; v_call: TRBV30; cdr3_aa: CATNAPGGSYEQYF
d_call: NA; cdr3_length: 13; clone_size: NA; j_call: TRBJ1-2; v_call: TRBV5-1; cdr3_aa: CASRVGERDGYTF
d_call: TRBD1; cdr3_length: 14; clone_size: NA; j_call: TRBJ1-2; v_call: TRBV6-6; cdr3_aa: CASSYGQGNYGYTF
d_call: TRBD1; cdr3_length: 13; clone_size: NA; j_call: TRBJ2-7; v_call: TRBV7-2; cdr3_aa: CASSLGRGQRTYF
d_call: TRBD1; cdr3_length: 17; clone_size: NA; j_call: TRBJ1-5; v_call: TRBV5-4; cdr3_aa: CASSLTGGGYSNQPQHF
d_call: TRBD1; cdr3_length: 14; clone_size: NA; j_call: TRBJ1-4; v_call: TRBV2; cdr3_aa: CASSADRGIEKLFF
d_call: NA; cdr3_length: 16; clone_size: few; j_call: TRBJ2-2; v_call: TRBV5-1; cdr3_aa: CASSLLGSANTGELFF
d_call: NA; cdr3_length: 14; clone_size: NA; j_call: TRBJ1-1; v_call: TRBV15; cdr3_aa: CATSRDPKNTEAFF
d_call: TRBD1; cdr3_length: 12; clone_size: NA; j_call: TRBJ2-5; v_call: TRBV6-5; cdr3_aa: CARGGQKETQYF
d_call: NA; cdr3_length: 14; clone_size: NA; j_call: TRBJ2-2; v_call: TRBV7-3; cdr3_aa: CASSLGRETGELFF
d_call: TRBD2; cdr3_length: 18; clone_size: NA; j_call: TRBJ2-3; v_call: TRBV7-9; cdr3_aa: CASSALPGLAGPTDTQYF
d_call: NA; cdr3_length: 15; clone_size: once; j_call: TRBJ2-5; v_call: TRBV27; cdr3_aa: CASSFNGRLGETQYF
d_call: TRBD1; cdr3_length: 19; clone_size: NA; j_call: TRBJ1-4; v_call: TRBV27; cdr3_aa: CASTASFHQKTGGNEKLFF
d_call: NA; cdr3_length: 15; clone_size: NA; j_call: TRBJ2-3; v_call: TRBV6-6; cdr3_aa: CASSYRGGSTDTQYF
d_call: TRBD1; cdr3_length: 15; clone_size: NA; j_call: TRBJ2-1; v_call: TRBV19; cdr3_aa: CASGWRDRGYNEQFF
d_call: NA; cdr3_length: 14; clone_size: NA; j_call: NA; v_call: TRBV27; cdr3_aa: CASSSSRNSYEQYF
d_call: TRBD1; cdr3_length: 12; clone_size: NA; j_call: TRBJ2-7; v_call: TRBV28; cdr3_aa: CASGQASTRQYF
d_call: NA; cdr3_length: 12; clone_size: few; j_call: TRBJ2-7; v_call: TRBV6-1; cdr3_aa: CASNHRVGEQYF
d_call: NA; cdr3_length: 13; clone_size: NA; j_call: TRBJ2-3; v_call: TRBV19; cdr3_aa: CASSILRADTQYF
d_call: NA; cdr3_length: 15; clone_size: NA; j_call: TRBJ1-2; v_call: TRBV5-1; cdr3_aa: CASSLDRQQGYGYTF
d_call: TRBD2; cdr3_length: 15; clone_size: NA; j_call: TRBJ2-7; v_call: TRBV27; cdr3_aa: CASSWGLADTYEQYF
d_call: TRBD2; cdr3_length: 14; clone_size: NA; j_call: TRBJ2-1; v_call: TRBV28; cdr3_aa: CASSYPASGGFQFF
d_call: TRBD2; cdr3_length: 15; clone_size: NA; j_call: TRBJ2-2; v_call: TRBV4-3; cdr3_aa: CASSQEQAGAGELFF